This is a list of T cell receptor beta chains from one sample in a study of molecular identifiers for immune sequencing clone quantification. TCRdb used MiXCR to reprocess the PCR reads, holding one entry per CDR3 protein. The sample has 300,000 to 400,000 distinct CDR3 sequences; around 21% are singletons. Sequencing was performed on naive CD8+ T cells from blood, with Jurkat cell RNA spiked in. All receptors come from a human donor in good health. Some libraries in this study had Jurkat cell RNA spiked in. CDR3s include the opening cysteine and the closing phenylalanine or tryptophan. The D gene is left open where the match is weak. Not all rows give a size; the values are once, few, many and, for expanded clones, a class.

size	D	J	V	CDR3	DNA
many	-	TRBJ2-5	TRBV7-9	CASSLELQETQYF	TGTGCCAGCAGCTTAGAGCTCCAAGAGACCCAGTACTTC
few	-	TRBJ2-2	TRBV30	CAGWATNTGELFF	TGTGCGGGGTGGGCAACGAACACCGGGGAGCTGTTTTTT
few	-	TRBJ2-1	TRBV5-1	CASSLEAGGQYNEQFF	TGCGCCAGCAGCTTGGAGGCCGGGGGGCAATACAATGAGCAGTTCTTC
-	-	TRBJ2-7	TRBV6-6	CASSYSIRAEQYF	TGTGCCAGCAGTTACTCGATAAGGGCCGAGCAGTACTTC
few	-	TRBJ2-7	TRBV27	CASSLYQQGLYEQYF	TGTGCCAGCAGTTTATATCAACAGGGACTGTACGAGCAGTACTTC
many	-	TRBJ1-1	TRBV5-1	CASSLPENTEAFF	TGCGCCAGCAGCCTGCCTGAGAACACTGAAGCTTTCTTT
-	TRBD2	TRBJ2-3	TRBV6-4	CASSAGLSGSPDTQYF	TGTGCCAGCAGTGCAGGCCTTAGCGGGAGCCCAGATACGCAGTATTTT
many	-	TRBJ1-5	TRBV20-1	CSAREADPRMSNQPQHF	TGCAGTGCTAGAGAGGCGGACCCCCGGATGAGCAATCAGCCCCAGCATTTT
many	-	TRBJ1-1	TRBV7-8	CASRDFDGIMNTEAFF	TGTGCCAGCAGAGACTTCGACGGAATTATGAACACTGAAGCTTTCTTT
few	TRBD1	TRBJ2-7	TRBV13	CASSSGTGVDEQYF	TGTGCCAGCAGCTCCGGGACAGGGGTTGACGAGCAGTACTTC
many	TRBD1	TRBJ2-7	TRBV15	CATSRQGSYEQYF	TGTGCCACCAGTCGACAGGGGTCCTACGAGCAGTACTTC
few	TRBD2	TRBJ2-1	TRBV6-2/TRBV6-3	CASSYVRTSAVLEQFF	TGTGCCAGCAGTTACGTAAGGACTAGCGCTGTACTTGAGCAGTTCTTC
many	-	TRBJ2-7	TRBV4-1	CASSQDGSVPAYEQYF	TGCGCCAGCAGCCAAGATGGCTCGGTACCCGCCTACGAGCAGTACTTC
few	TRBD1	TRBJ1-5	TRBV11-2	CASSSPDRDYSNQPQHF	TGTGCCAGCAGCTCTCCGGACAGGGACTATAGCAATCAGCCCCAGCATTTT
many	-	TRBJ1-1	TRBV29-1	CSVGTGEEAFF	TGCAGCGTTGGAACGGGGGAAGAAGCTTTCTTT
few	-	TRBJ2-5	TRBV29-1	CSVTPGLKPETQYF	TGCAGCGTCACACCGGGCCTCAAACCAGAGACCCAGTACTTC
once	-	TRBJ2-1	TRBV29-1	CSVEDQGRRFNLYNGQSF	TGCAGCGTTGAAGATCAGGGCAGACGTTTTAACCTCTACAATGGGCAGTCCTTC
many	TRBD1	TRBJ2-7	TRBV12-3/TRBV12-4	CASSGPGQGAEEQYF	TGTGCCAGCAGTGGCCCCGGACAGGGGGCGGAGGAGCAGTACTTC
few	-	TRBJ2-7	TRBV4-1	CASSQVEKLDNTYEQYF	TGCGCCAGCAGCCAAGTAGAGAAGCTCGACAACACCTACGAGCAGTACTTC
many	-	TRBJ1-1	TRBV6-5	CASREGVGTEAFF	TGTGCCAGCAGGGAGGGGGTTGGCACTGAAGCTTTCTTT
many	-	TRBJ1-1	TRBV27	CASSLSRDPKTEAFF	TGTGCCAGCAGTTTATCGCGAGACCCTAAAACTGAAGCTTTCTTT
many	-	TRBJ1-1	TRBV27	CASSFPTPWAFF	TGTGCCAGCAGTTTCCCGACCCCTTGGGCTTTCTTT
many	TRBD2	TRBJ2-2	TRBV29-1	CSVLGTSGRSPGELFF	TGCAGCGTCCTCGGGACTAGCGGGCGTTCTCCCGGGGAGCTGTTTTTT
few	-	TRBJ2-2	TRBV3-1	CASSSEGSRNTGELFF	TGTGCCAGCAGCTCCGAAGGTAGTAGGAACACCGGGGAGCTGTTTTTT
many	TRBD1	TRBJ1-1	TRBV7-9	CASSSEDRGLNTEAFF	TGTGCCAGCAGCTCAGAGGACAGGGGGCTGAACACTGAAGCTTTCTTT
few	TRBD2	TRBJ2-5	TRBV13	CASSSNRASGGDLQETQYF	TGTGCCAGCAGCTCGAACCGAGCAAGCGGGGGTGACCTCCAAGAGACCCAGTACTTC
many	TRBD1	TRBJ1-1	TRBV12-3/TRBV12-4	CASSPLTGFSEAFF	TGTGCCAGCAGCCCCTTGACAGGGTTCTCTGAAGCTTTCTTT
many	-	TRBJ1-6	TRBV5-4	CASSFEQYNSPLHF	TGTGCCAGCAGCTTCGAACAGTATAATTCACCCCTCCACTTT
many	-	TRBJ2-7	TRBV19	CASSMVFSYEQYF	TGTGCCAGTAGTATGGTATTCTCCTACGAGCAGTACTTC
many	-	TRBJ2-6	TRBV29-1	CSVEGTEESGANVLTF	TGCAGCGTTGAAGGGACAGAAGAGTCTGGGGCCAACGTCCTGACTTTC
-	-	TRBJ2-3	TRBV6-2/TRBV6-3	CASSYSGTQYF	TGTGCCAGCAGTTACTCAGGTACGCAGTATTTT
many	TRBD2	TRBJ2-3	TRBV28	CASSLGGLTTDTQYF	TGTGCCAGCAGTTTAGGGGGACTAACTACAGATACGCAGTATTTT
many	-	TRBJ2-7	TRBV28	CASSLWRGAYEQYF	TGTGCCAGCAGTTTGTGGCGGGGAGCCTACGAGCAGTACTTC
-	-	TRBJ1-5	TRBV5-6	CASSSGSGPQHF	TGTGCCAGCAGCTCGGGGAGTGGTCCCCAGCATTTT
-	-	TRBJ1-1	TRBV6-2/TRBV6-3	CAGSYQTGNTEAFF	TGTGCCGGCAGTTATCAGACGGGGAACACTGAAGCTTTCTTT
many	TRBD2	TRBJ2-3	TRBV4-1	CASSRGLADTDTQYF	TGCGCCAGCAGCCGCGGACTAGCCGACACAGATACGCAGTATTTT
many	-	TRBJ1-5	TRBV6-2/TRBV6-3	CASSSTSSNQPQHF	TGTGCCAGCAGTTCCACCAGTAGCAATCAGCCCCAGCATTTT
many	-	TRBJ2-3	TRBV7-9	CASSLDEHSTDTQYF	TGTGCCAGCAGCTTAGATGAACACAGCACAGATACGCAGTATTTT
many	-	TRBJ2-7	TRBV4-3	CASSQDGAGKLAYEQYF	TGCGCCAGCAGCCAAGATGGTGCGGGAAAGCTGGCCTACGAGCAGTACTTC
many	TRBD1	TRBJ2-3	TRBV4-3	CASSQDRSHTDTQYF	TGCGCCAGCAGCCAGGACAGGTCCCACACAGATACGCAGTATTTT
many	TRBD1	TRBJ1-5	TRBV6-6	CASLSQGAGYGGNQPQHF	TGTGCCAGCCTGTCCCAGGGGGCGGGCTATGGGGGCAATCAGCCCCAGCATTTT
many	-	TRBJ2-7	TRBV20-1	CSASDGPTYEQYF	TGCAGTGCTAGCGACGGGCCCACCTACGAGCAGTACTTC
many	-	TRBJ2-4	TRBV20-1	CSARDADSLTKNIQYF	TGCAGTGCTAGAGATGCGGACTCCCTCACCAAAAACATTCAGTACTTC
many	-	TRBJ2-7	TRBV20-1	CSARDGLGFLYEQYF	TGCAGTGCTAGAGATGGGCTAGGGTTCCTCTACGAGCAGTACTTC
many	-	TRBJ2-7	TRBV19	CASSIRDGAYEQYF	TGTGCCAGTAGTATCCGGGACGGAGCCTACGAGCAGTACTTC
many	-	TRBJ2-3	TRBV6-2/TRBV6-3	CASGVDTQYF	TGTGCCAGCGGGGTGGATACGCAGTATTTT